A selection of T cell receptor beta chains follows, all from one sample in a study of vaccination and CD4 T cells after COVID-19. These receptors are not linked to any known antigen. TCRdb reprocessed the PCR reads via MiXCR and lists one record per CDR3 protein. The sample records about 16,000 distinct CDR3 sequences, around 55% being singletons. The sequenced sample was CD4+ T cells from blood, cultured in vitro, obtained about 7 months after SARS-CoV-2 vaccination. The receptor set was obtained from a human donor who had recovered from COVID-19. CDR3s leave out the opening cysteine and the closing phenylalanine or tryptophan.

j_gene	v_gene	CDR3aa
TRBJ2-5	TRBV6-5	ASSYPAAGEETQY
TRBJ2-7	TRBV7-9	ASSSGGWKSSYEQY
TRBJ1-5	TRBV7-2	ASSLNRLNQPQH
TRBJ2-7	TRBV6-1	ASRGTVYEQY
TRBJ2-7	TRBV7-2	ASSLVPGYEQY
TRBJ1-6	TRBV27	ASSLYQGQNSPLH
TRBJ2-3	TRBV7-9	ASSPGHSGGPGDTQY
TRBJ2-7	TRBV18	ASSPAGGPYEQY
TRBJ2-5	TRBV20-1	SARFTNWGETQY
TRBJ2-1	TRBV4-3	ASSQVLEGFNEQF
TRBJ2-5	TRBV18	ASSPPGQKETQY
TRBJ2-3	TRBV20-1	SASSLAVTDTQY
TRBJ1-2	TRBV6-1	ASSEIDINYGYT
TRBJ1-5	TRBV19	ASTLDSNQPQH
TRBJ2-5	TRBV15	ATSRREGQETQY
TRBJ2-5	TRBV10-3	AISRDRQETQY
TRBJ1-1	TRBV19	ASSIGGEAEAF
TRBJ2-3	TRBV20-1	SVGNQRDTQY
TRBJ2-2	TRBV7-3	ASSSGQITGELF
TRBJ2-5	TRBV10-3	AISESVIGETQY
TRBJ1-5	TRBV28	ASRQNQPQH
TRBJ2-3	TRBV4-2	ASSQGGLDGTDTQY
TRBJ2-1	TRBV20-1	SARDPTSGFGQF
TRBJ2-5	TRBV7-9	ASSLFPAGGPETQY
TRBJ2-5	TRBV20-1	SATGGGAPETQY
TRBJ2-3	TRBV20-1	SAEAPRTSTDTQY
TRBJ2-3	TRBV20-1	SAPGGGADTQY
TRBJ2-2	TRBV20-1	SAPIPYSTGELF
NA	TRBV11-3	ASSPGLAGETQY
TRBJ1-1	TRBV11-3	ASSLDRNTEAF
TRBJ2-3	TRBV20-1	SAISRLARTDTQY
TRBJ2-7	TRBV12-3/TRBV12-4	ASSLGRAYEQY
TRBJ2-5	TRBV21-1	ASTLGHPQETQY
TRBJ1-2	TRBV20-1	SARDSTGANYGYT
TRBJ2-2	TRBV19	ASSIGTSGNSRGAV
TRBJ1-2	TRBV19	ASSILRVRGGYT
TRBJ2-1	TRBV7-2	ASSLAERGGPNEQF
TRBJ1-5	TRBV10-3	AISAGGGNQPQH
TRBJ2-7	TRBV7-9	ASSLQVGSHEQY
TRBJ1-1	TRBV7-9	ASSLGSEREAF
TRBJ1-1	TRBV28	ASREGQGASEAF
TRBJ2-4	TRBV7-2	ASSLPGLAGQQY
TRBJ2-3	TRBV7-2	ASSLSAAGGPADTQY
TRBJ1-1	TRBV20-1	SARDSAAGRAF
TRBJ2-1	TRBV7-3	ASSPSRREYAPF
TRBJ2-1	TRBV6-5	ASSYNMGGGLNEQF
TRBJ1-2	TRBV4-1	ASSQYRQGASYGYT
TRBJ2-7	TRBV15	ATSVGGTSSYEQY
TRBJ1-6	TRBV19	ASSWDYRSPLH
TRBJ2-1	TRBV19	ASSDTGYYNEQF
TRBJ2-2	TRBV7-2	ASSLRSGYTGELF
TRBJ1-1	TRBV11-2	ASSLGVTRNTEAF
TRBJ2-5	TRBV20-1	SARDGLSQETQY